Sequencing of this T cell receptor (beta chain) was carried out in a study of blood T cell repertoires in COVID-19. Profiled with immunoSEQ multiplex PCR; TCRdb holds only in-frame clones, not every one. Among over 200,000 clones, 70% to 90% were seen once, and the ten largest hold around 1.8%. This CDR3 has 17 amino acids. The junction had 10 bases not matched to a gene; V was cut back by 5 bases and J by 7 bases. Germline values: CDR1 MDHEN, CDR2 SYDVKM. Sequenced input: PBMCs or T cells enriched from blood (not recorded which). The gene calls are TRBV28 and TRBJ2-1; 14 nucleotides match TRBD2. The source of this sequence is a woman between 45 and 60 years old who had recovered from COVID-19. CDR3 in amino acids: CASSRPGLAGVVNEQFF. Here the CDR3 DNA reads TGTGCCAGCAGTCGACCGGGACTAGCGGGAGTGGTTAATGAGCAGTTCTTC.